Listed below are T cell receptor beta chains from one sample, sequenced in a study of T cell responses to AZD1222 COVID-19 vaccine. Profiling relied on immunoSEQ multiplex PCR, and the TCRdb table lists in-frame clones only, not all of them. Found here are 130,000 to 150,000 clones, 92% of them singletons; the top ten hold approximately 1.5%. Material: peripheral blood, obtained on day 0 of AZD1222 vaccination. Source of these receptors: an adult in good health. The conserved cysteine and the conserved F or W are not part of the CDR3 here. Each record gives: V gene, J gene, CDR3 protein.

TRBV20-1,TRBJ2-7,SANRDYEQY
TRBV7-8,TRBJ1-5,ASSRTANQPQH
TRBV6-5,TRBJ1-5,ASSPGQGGNQPQH
TRBV28,TRBJ2-1,ASSFFGHFNEQF
TRBV11-1,TRBJ1-1,ASSLGPLNTEAF
TRBV9,TRBJ2-1,ASSDRAGASSYNEQF
TRBV13,TRBJ2-7,ASSRTKSPGLAAYEQY
TRBV11-2,TRBJ2-2,ASSPLTGRWITGELF
TRBV6-5,TRBJ2-5,ASSYLVGGLGETQY
TRBV5-4,TRBJ2-1,ASQAYEQF
TRBV2,TRBJ1-2,ASIRTGSNYGYT
TRBV25-1,TRBJ2-7,ASSAGQGRGYEQY
TRBV2,TRBJ1-2,ASRGQGKRHLKAP
TRBV28,TRBJ1-5,ASNMEGRGNQPQH
TRBV6-1,TRBJ1-2,ASSEQPGNYGYT
TRBV9,TRBJ1-3,ASSADGRGDIESH
TRBV3-1/TRBV3-2,TRBJ1-6,ASSQVSSYNSPLH
TRBV28,TRBJ1-5,ASSKGQGNQPQH
TRBV5-1,TRBJ1-3,ASSLGPGGLRNTIY
TRBV5-4,TRBJ2-7,ASSPSGTGTIGEQY